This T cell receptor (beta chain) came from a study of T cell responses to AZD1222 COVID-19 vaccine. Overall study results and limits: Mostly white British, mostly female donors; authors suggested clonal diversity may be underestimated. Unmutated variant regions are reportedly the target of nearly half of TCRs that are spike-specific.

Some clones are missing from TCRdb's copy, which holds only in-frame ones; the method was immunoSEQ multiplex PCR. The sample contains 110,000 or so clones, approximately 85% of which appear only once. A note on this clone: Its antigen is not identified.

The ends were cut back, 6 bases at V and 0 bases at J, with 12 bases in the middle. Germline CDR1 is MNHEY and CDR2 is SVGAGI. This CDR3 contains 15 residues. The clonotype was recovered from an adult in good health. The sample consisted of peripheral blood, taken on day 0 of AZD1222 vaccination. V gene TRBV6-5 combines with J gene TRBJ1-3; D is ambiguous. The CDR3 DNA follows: TGTGCCAGCAGGGGAACCAGGAGCTCTGGAAACACCATATATTTT. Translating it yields CASRGTRSSGNTIYF.